This TCR beta chain was profiled in a study of Ad26.COV2.S vaccination and SARS-CoV-2 variants. Study outcomes and limitations: The study found similar non-spike TCR breadth in vaccine and placebo recipients.

V was pared by 5 bases and J by 7 bases, with 23 bases between. The CDR3 totals 16 residues. Germline CDR1 and CDR2: SGHVS and FQNEAQ. To note about this clone: What it binds is not known.

Indicated treatment: around 19 received Ad26.COV2.S at low or high dose, single or two shots; a few received placebo; per-sample allocation not given. The samples were gathered on day 63 after the first injection of vaccine or placebo. Generated by immunoSEQ multiplex PCR, the TCRdb table keeps only in-frame clones and is missing some. The table records hundreds of thousands of clones, about 91% of them present only once. This TCR was recovered from a person aged 18-60 years who received the Ad26.COV2.S COVID-19 vaccine or a placebo. The chain is built from TRBV7-8 and TRBJ1-2; possibly TRBD1 for D (6 bases). Sequencing used peripheral blood, obtained in a trial of Ad26.COV2.S vaccine versus placebo. CDR3 in DNA: TGTGCCAGCAGCCCAAACTTTCAGGGGCGGTTTGCTGGCTACACCTTC. It encodes CASSPNFQGRFAGYTF.